A selection of T cell receptor beta chains follows, all from one sample in a study of blood T cell repertoires in COVID-19. TCRdb's copy holds only in-frame clones and misses some; the assay was immunoSEQ multiplex PCR. Altogether more than 200,000 clones are present, more than 80% being singletons, with the ten largest covering 8.5% to 12%. Sequences were obtained from peripheral blood. These TCRs come from a woman of 80 years or more with acute or convalescent COVID-19. The CDR3 runs from the conserved cysteine through the conserved F or W.

J gene | V gene | CDR3 protein
TRBJ2-7 | TRBV15 | CATSRGGDRAYEQYF
TRBJ1-4 | TRBV19 | CASSPGTSTRKLFF
TRBJ1-1 | TRBV7-3 | CASSSSGTLNTEAFF
TRBJ2-7 | TRBV9 | CASSVAGGQGKQYF
TRBJ1-5 | TRBV27 | CASSLIRAGAWGQPQHF
TRBJ2-5 | TRBV4-1 | CASSQDGLAEETQYF
TRBJ1-2 | TRBV18 | CASSPLGTAYGYTF
TRBJ2-7 | TRBV5-4 | CASSPRDRLYEQYF
TRBJ1-1 | TRBV5-1 | CASSSDRATSEAFF
TRBJ1-3 | TRBV4-3 | CASSQDYTGNTIYF
TRBJ1-5 | TRBV28 | CASRLSPGISNQPQHF
TRBJ1-1 | TRBV4-1 | CASSQDRRGTEAFF
TRBJ2-3 | TRBV6-2/TRBV6-3 | CASSYAILLGISQDTQYF
TRBJ1-1 | TRBV5-1 | CASSLQGARTEAFF
TRBJ2-5 | TRBV9 | CASSVGGSTYQETQYF
TRBJ1-1 | TRBV5-4 | CASSSGQVISYTEAFF
TRBJ2-7 | TRBV11-2 | CASSLVTGGRDEQYF
TRBJ1-2 | TRBV30 | CAWSLHRDSDGYTF
TRBJ2-7 | TRBV6-1 | CASSETRPWDEQYF
TRBJ1-4 | TRBV3-1/TRBV3-2 | CASSRDRGADWLFF
TRBJ1-6 | TRBV9 | CASSGAGTSSSPLHF
TRBJ2-7 | TRBV19 | CASSLRDSSTYEQYF
TRBJ2-7 | TRBV28 | CATRLALSYEQYF
TRBJ1-3 | TRBV5-1 | CASSLDTTGNTIYF
TRBJ1-4 | TRBV19 | CATREGASGTNEKLFF
TRBJ1-1 | TRBV19 | CASSMNRDTEAFF
TRBJ2-1 | TRBV4-3 | CASSQNRGGPNEQFF
TRBJ1-2 | TRBV28 | CASSLTGVGYGYTF
TRBJ1-4 | TRBV7-2 | CASSLAPGDEKLFF
TRBJ1-2 | TRBV7-3 | CASSLNSQAGYGYTF
TRBJ2-7 | TRBV19 | CASSDRAPYEQYF
TRBJ2-5 | TRBV30 | CAWQGTAQETQYF
TRBJ2-5 | TRBV5-1 | CASSLNPSGTSGLETQYF
TRBJ1-2 | TRBV6-1 | CASSELTPIRGYTF
TRBJ2-1 | TRBV4-1 | CASSQDSGYKFF
TRBJ2-7 | TRBV24-1 | CATSDSYGGRDEQYF
TRBJ2-3 | TRBV6-2/TRBV6-3 | CASSYGYGSGTDTQYF
TRBJ2-2 | TRBV3-1/TRBV3-2 | CASSPGPGQGGVGELFF
TRBJ1-4 | TRBV9 | CASSVDARRVEKLFF
TRBJ2-7 | TRBV4-1 | CASSQGSDYSYEQYF
TRBJ1-5 | TRBV30 | CAWSVRGNQPQHF
TRBJ2-5 | TRBV19 | CASSIEGAGRETQYF
TRBJ1-1 | TRBV7-9 | CASSYAGGTEAFF
TRBJ2-5 | TRBV5-5 | CASSLGTGGSQETQYF
TRBJ1-2 | TRBV30 | CAWSTGQGINGYTF
TRBJ2-7 | TRBV5-6 | CASSWGDRVTSEQYF
TRBJ1-3 | TRBV5-8 | CASSFGVSSGNTIYF
TRBJ1-2 | TRBV29-1 | CSVEASYGYTF
TRBJ1-5 | TRBV3-1/TRBV3-2 | CASSPAPGNSNQPQHF
TRBJ2-3 | TRBV9 | CASSLSTSNPTDTQYF
TRBJ1-5 | TRBV5-8 | CASSPGQQVNQPQHF
TRBJ1-4 | TRBV11-3 | CASSSGLGHLNEKLFF